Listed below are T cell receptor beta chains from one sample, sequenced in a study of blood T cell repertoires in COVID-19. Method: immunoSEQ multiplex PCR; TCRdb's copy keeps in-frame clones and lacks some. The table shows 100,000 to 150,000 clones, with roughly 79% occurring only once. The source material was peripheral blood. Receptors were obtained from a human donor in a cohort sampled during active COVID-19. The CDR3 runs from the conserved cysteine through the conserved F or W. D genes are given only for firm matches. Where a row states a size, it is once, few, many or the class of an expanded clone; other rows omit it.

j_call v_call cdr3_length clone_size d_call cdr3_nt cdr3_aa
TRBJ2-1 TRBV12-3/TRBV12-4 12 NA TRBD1 TGTGCCAGCAGTCCAGGGGGCGGTGAGCAGTTCTTC CASSPGGGEQFF
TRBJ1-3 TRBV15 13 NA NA TGTGCCACACAAGGGGGCTCTGGAAACACCATATATTTT CATQGGSGNTIYF
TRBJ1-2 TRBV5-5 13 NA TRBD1 TGTGCCAGCAGCTCAGGGGACAGCTATGGCTACACCTTC CASSSGDSYGYTF
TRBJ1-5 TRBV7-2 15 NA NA TGTGCCAGCAGCTTAGGCGGGCGTGTGGATCAGCCCCAGCATTTT CASSLGGRVDQPQHF
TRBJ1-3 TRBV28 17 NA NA TGTGCCAGCAGGCCCCCGATGCGGCCAAACTCTGGAAACACCATATATTTT CASRPPMRPNSGNTIYF
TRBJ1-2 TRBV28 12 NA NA TGTGCCAGCAGTTTTGAGGTTTATGGCTACACCTTC CASSFEVYGYTF
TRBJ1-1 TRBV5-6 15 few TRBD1 TGTGCCAGCAGCTTGGGTCCGGGACAGGGGGTTAGTGCTTTCTTT CASSLGPGQGVSAFF
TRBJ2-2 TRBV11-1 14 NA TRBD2 TGTGCCAGCAGCCCCCGACTAGCGGCCGGGGAGCTGTTTTTT CASSPRLAAGELFF
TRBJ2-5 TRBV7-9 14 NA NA TGTGCCAGCAGCCGCGCTGGACAGCAAGAGACCCAGTACTTC CASSRAGQQETQYF
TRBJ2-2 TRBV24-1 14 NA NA TGTGCCACCAGTGGTAGCGCGAACACCGGGGAGCTGTTTTTT CATSGSANTGELFF
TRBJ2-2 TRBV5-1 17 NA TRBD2 TGCGCCAGCAGCTTGGTACGCGGGACTAGCGGCATAGGGGAGCTGTTTTTT CASSLVRGTSGIGELFF
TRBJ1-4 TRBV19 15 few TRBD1 TGTGCCAGTAATGGAGTTGGGACAGGCAATGAAAAACTGTTTTTT CASNGVGTGNEKLFF
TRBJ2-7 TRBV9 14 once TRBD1 TGTGCCAGCAGCCCGGGGACAGGGGTCTACGAGCAGTACTTC CASSPGTGVYEQYF
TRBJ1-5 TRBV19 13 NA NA TGTGCCATCGGGGGGTCGGGGGATCAGCCCCAGCATTTT CAIGGSGDQPQHF
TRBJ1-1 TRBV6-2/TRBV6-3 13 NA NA TGTGCCAGCAGCTTCGGCGGCTACACTGAAGCTTTCTTT CASSFGGYTEAFF
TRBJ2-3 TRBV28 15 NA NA TGTGCCAGCAGTTCCGCCGAACAGGGGACTGATACGCAGTATTTT CASSSAEQGTDTQYF
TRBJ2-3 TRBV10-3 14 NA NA TGTGCCATCAGTGAGTCGGGCAGGGGAGATACGCAGTATTTT CAISESGRGDTQYF
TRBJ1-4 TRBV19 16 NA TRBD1 TGTGCCAGTAGCCAGCCCAGGGGGCCAACTAATGAAAAACTGTTTTTT CASSQPRGPTNEKLFF
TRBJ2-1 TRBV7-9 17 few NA TGTGCCAGCAGCTTAGACTCGGGGATGAGCCCGCTCAATGAGCAGTTCTTC CASSLDSGMSPLNEQFF
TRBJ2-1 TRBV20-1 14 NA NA TGCAGTGCTAGTACGGGAGAGGACTACAATGAGCAGTTCTTC CSASTGEDYNEQFF
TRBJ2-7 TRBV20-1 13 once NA TGCAGTGCTAGTTCCGACAGAGCCTACGAGCAGTACTTC CSASSDRAYEQYF
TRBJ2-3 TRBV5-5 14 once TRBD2 TGTGCCAGCAGCTCACGGGGGGGGCTAGATACGCAGTATTTT CASSSRGGLDTQYF
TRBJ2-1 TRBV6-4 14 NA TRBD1 TGTGCCAGCAGTACTAGACAGGGGGTTAGTGAGCAGTTCTTC CASSTRQGVSEQFF
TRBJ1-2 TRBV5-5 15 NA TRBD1 TGTGCCAGCAGCCCTGGGACAGGAGCTAACTATGGCTACACCTTC CASSPGTGANYGYTF
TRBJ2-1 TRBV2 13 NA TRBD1 TGTGCCAGCAGTAGGGACAGGGAAGATGAGCAGTTCTTC CASSRDREDEQFF
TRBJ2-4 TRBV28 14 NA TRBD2 TGTGCCAGCACCATGGGGGGGTGGCGAAACATTCAGTACTTC CASTMGGWRNIQYF